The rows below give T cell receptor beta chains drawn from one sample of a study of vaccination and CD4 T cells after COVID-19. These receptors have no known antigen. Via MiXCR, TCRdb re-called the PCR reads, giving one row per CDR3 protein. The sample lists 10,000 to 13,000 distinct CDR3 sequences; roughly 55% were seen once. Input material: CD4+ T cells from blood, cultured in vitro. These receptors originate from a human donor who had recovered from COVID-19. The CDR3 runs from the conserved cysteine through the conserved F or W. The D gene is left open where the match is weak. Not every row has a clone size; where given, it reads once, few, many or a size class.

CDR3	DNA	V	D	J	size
CASSSRDFNQPQHF	TGTGCCAGTAGTTCCCGGGACTTCAATCAGCCCCAGCATTTT	TRBV19	NA	TRBJ1-5	NA
CSAGAAGVGRTEAFF	TGCAGTGCTGGAGCGGCGGGGGTCGGGCGCACTGAAGCTTTCTTT	TRBV20-1	NA	TRBJ1-1	NA
CATSRDRGWVAGDIGETQYF	TGTGCCACCAGCAGAGATCGTGGGTGGGTAGCGGGAGATATTGGAGAGACCCAGTACTTC	TRBV15	TRBD2	TRBJ2-5	NA
CASSRPGTGSTEAFF	TGTGCCAGCAGCCGTCCCGGGACAGGGAGCACTGAAGCTTTCTTT	TRBV5-4	TRBD1	TRBJ1-1	NA
CASSLGQADNSPLHF	TGTGCCAGCAGCTTAGGGCAGGCAGATAATTCACCCCTCCACTTT	TRBV7-2	NA	TRBJ1-6	NA
CASSLRGRPNTEAFF	TGTGCCAGCAGTTTAAGGGGGAGACCGAACACTGAAGCTTTCTTT	TRBV27	NA	TRBJ1-1	NA
CASSQSTVQPQHF	TGCGCCAGCAGCCAATCTACAGTTCAGCCCCAGCATTTT	TRBV4-3	NA	TRBJ1-5	NA
CASSVLQGPNYGYTF	TGTGCCAGCAGTGTACTCCAGGGCCCTAACTATGGCTACACCTTC	TRBV6-1	NA	TRBJ1-2	NA
CASGAANTGELFF	TGTGCCAGCGGAGCTGCGAACACCGGGGAGCTGTTTTTT	TRBV6-1	NA	TRBJ2-2	NA
CASSLEGTGAYEQYF	TGTGCCAGCAGCTTAGAGGGGACAGGGGCCTACGAGCAGTACTTC	TRBV7-9	TRBD1	TRBJ2-7	NA
CASSFYDGYSPLHF	TGTGCCAGCAGTTTTTATGACGGGTATTCACCCCTCCACTTT	TRBV12-3/TRBV12-4	NA	TRBJ1-6	few
CASSQDPRELSGEQFF	TGCGCCAGCAGCCAAGACCCGCGGGAGTTGTCGGGTGAGCAGTTCTTC	TRBV4-3	TRBD2	TRBJ2-1	once
CASSNLKGDEQFF	TGTGCCAGCAGTAACCTGAAGGGGGATGAGCAGTTCTTC	TRBV6-1	NA	TRBJ2-1	NA
CASSLQAGGRETQYF	TGCGCCAGCAGCTTGCAAGCCGGGGGCAGAGAGACCCAGTACTTC	TRBV5-1	NA	TRBJ2-5	once